These 11 T cell receptor beta chains originate from one sample sequenced in a study of cytomegalovirus exposure and HLA in healthy donors. PCR used 60 Vbeta primers and 13 Jbeta primers. Repertoires were generated with immunoSEQ multiplex PCR, while TCRdb's copy carries only in-frame clones and drops some. The repertoire holds about 160,000 clones, with approximately 79% as singletons. The sequenced sample was PBMCs. These receptors were taken from a man aged 35 to 55 in good health and CMV-seronegative.

V is TRBV6-1 and J is TRBJ1-2; maybe TRBD1 (6 bases). V was cut by 2 bases and J by 9 bases, with 22 bases left in between. There are 16 residues in the CDR3. Looked up from germline, CDR1 is MNHNS and CDR2 is SASEGT. The CDR3 region is CASSERGTPKLSRYTF. The CDR3 nucleotides are TGTGCCAGCAGTGAACGAGGGACACCAAAATTAAGTCGCTACACCTTC.

This clone appeared a few times. The chain is built from TRBV7-9 and TRBJ2-7, with 7 bases identical to TRBD2. Germline trimming cut 5 bases from V and 3 bases from J; bases unmatched to any gene: 7. Germline V gives CDR1 SEHNR, CDR2 FQNEAQ (reference sequence). The CDR3 runs 14 residues. CDR3 sequence reads: CASSPMGGGYEQYF. In nucleotides, the CDR3 is TGTGCCAGCAGCCCCATGGGGGGGGGCTACGAGCAGTACTTC.

The rearrangement joins TRBV10-3 to TRBJ2-5, with no clear D. CDR1 ENHRY and CDR2 SYGVKD come from the germline V gene. V dropped 5 bases and J dropped 8 bases, with 18 bases sitting between them. This CDR3 is 14 amino acids long. The CDR3 region is CAISYDAGGSTQYF. The CDR3 bases are TGTGCCATCAGTTACGACGCAGGTGGATCCACCCAGTACTTC.

This sequence joins TRBV5-1 and TRBJ2-7; TRBD2 matches 9 bases. The V and J ends lost 0 bases and 3 bases, in that order; junction bases with no gene match: 7. This CDR3 contains 16 residues. The germline V gene encodes CDR1 SGHRS and CDR2 YFSETQ. The CDR3 protein is CASSLGLAVIDYEQYF. CDR3 coding DNA: TGCGCCAGCAGCTTGGGACTAGCGGTGATCGACTACGAGCAGTACTTC.

The rearrangement uses TRBV5-6 and TRBJ1-6; no reliable D call. The CDR3 has 14 residues. With 2 bases removed from V and 8 bases from J, the gap between germline ends came to 11 bases. In germline, CDR1 is SGHDT, CDR2 YYEEEE. CDR3 coding DNA: TGTGCCAGCAGCTTTGGAGTTCCGGATTCACCCCTCCACTTT. Its protein is CASSFGVPDSPLHF.

Regarding this clone: Compared with germline, one end of the junction differs, possibly owing to a read error. The sample has other DNA sequences that encode this CDR3 too. The V call is TRBV7-2, the J call TRBJ1-1; D is ambiguous. Germline values: CDR1 SGHTA, CDR2 FQGNSA. This CDR3 is built from 12 residues. In DNA form, the CDR3 reads TGTGCCAGCAGCTTACCCCCAGGTGAAGCCTTCTTT. Encoded protein: CASSLPPGEAFF.

V and J are TRBV7-2 and TRBJ1-2, with 11 bases matching TRBD1. The CDR3 has 14 amino acids. V lost 1 base to trimming and J lost 6 bases; unmatched junction nucleotides: 1. Germline assignment: CDR1 SGHTA and CDR2 FQGNSA. The CDR3 region is CASSLGTGGDGYTF. CDR3 DNA: TGTGCCAGCAGCTTAGGGACAGGGGGCGATGGCTACACCTTC.

As to this clone: Within the sample, other DNA sequences also encode this same CDR3. This chain links TRBV28 with TRBJ1-5; TRBD1 might be the D (6 bases). V lost 6 bases and J lost 2, with 14 bases in between. This CDR3 region has 15 residues. Germline lookup yields CDR1 MDHEN and CDR2 SYDVKM. The chain's CDR3 is CASREQGFGNQPQHF. The CDR3, as DNA: TGTGCCAGCAGGGAGCAGGGGTTTGGCAATCAGCCCCAGCATTTT.

J is TRBJ2-2 and V is TRBV2; 10 bases align to TRBD2. There are 15 residues in the CDR3. Germline V gives CDR1 SNHLY, CDR2 FYNNEI. Germline trimming cut 2 bases from V and 6 bases from J; bases unmatched to any gene: 3. CDR3 in DNA: TGTGCCAGCAGTGAAACCAGCGGGAGGGCCGGGGAGCTGTTTTTT. It codes for CASSETSGRAGELFF.

The chain joins TRBV5-6 to TRBJ2-2, with 7 bases lining up with TRBD2. The V gene's germline CDR1 is SGHDT and CDR2 YYEEEE. Trimming at V came to 1 base and at J to 5 bases, leaving 5 bases not matched to a gene. This CDR3 is built from 15 residues. The CDR3 DNA reads as TGTGCCAGCAGCTTGTCAGCGGGATTTACCGGGGAGCTGTTTTTT. It is translated as CASSLSAGFTGELFF. The whole variable domain, filled in from reference TRBV5-6 and TRBJ2-2, reads DAGVTQSPTHLIKTRGQQVTLRCSPKSGHDTVSWYQQALGQGPQFIFQYYEEEERQRGNFPDRFSGHQFPNYSSELNVNALLLGDSALYLCASSLSAGFTGELFFGEGSRLTVL.

The V gene is TRBV6-5, the J gene TRBJ2-7; D unresolved. V was pared by 6 bases and J by 4 bases, with 13 bases between. CDR1 is MNHEY and CDR2 is SVGAGI in the germline V gene. This CDR3 spans 13 amino acids. CDR3 bases: TGTGCCAGCAGGAGGTCACCTCAGTACGAGCAGTACTTC. Encoded protein: CASRRSPQYEQYF.